A single T cell receptor (beta chain) is shown here with its context. J lost 5 bases, V lost 7 bases, and 6 bases had no gene match. CDR3 length equals 13 residues. Germline V gene data show CDR1 as MNHEY and CDR2 as SVGAGI. This specimen belongs to a study of blood T cell repertoires in COVID-19. Overall study context: Collection of acute and convalescent COVID-19 samples took place in the United States, Italy and Spain.

Measured with immunoSEQ multiplex PCR; TCRdb has only the in-frame clones, and not every one. The sample contains approximately 50,000 clones, approximately 78% of which appear only once. Across 20 to 25 US areas, participants ranged in age from about 18 to 90 years. Participants' reported clinical history set cohort assignment. The TCR sequence derives from a woman between 50 and 59 years old with acute COVID-19. The rearrangement joins TRBV6-5 to TRBJ1-1; 8 bases line up with TRBD1. Material for sequencing was PBMCs or T cells enriched from blood (not recorded which). The CDR3 loop reads CASTMTGDTEAFF. Here the CDR3 DNA reads TGTGCCAGCACCATGACAGGGGATACTGAAGCTTTCTTT.